The rows below give T cell receptor beta chains drawn from one sample of a study of T cell responses to AZD1222 COVID-19 vaccine. The method was immunoSEQ multiplex PCR; TCRdb's version includes in-frame clones alone and lacks a portion of them. The sample records roughly 150,000 clones, about 89% being singletons. The sample consisted of peripheral blood, taken 28 days after the second AZD1222 dose. The receptors originated from an adult who received the AZD1222 COVID-19 vaccine. The CDR3 runs from the conserved cysteine through the conserved F or W. A D gene is named only where the DNA matches it firmly. Part of the rows lack a size; the others show once, few, many or a class for expanded clones.

j_call clone_size v_call d_call cdr3_nt cdr3_aa
TRBJ2-2 . TRBV2 TRBD1 TGTGCCAGCAGTACGGACAGGGGGCGCATCACCGGGGAGCTGTTTTTT CASSTDRGRITGELFF
TRBJ2-7 . TRBV28 . TGTGCCAGCATTTCAGGACAGAGTTCCTACGAGCAGTACTTC CASISGQSSYEQYF
TRBJ2-3 once TRBV19 . TGTGCCAGTAGTATTGCTATAGGGGCAGATACGCAGTATTTT CASSIAIGADTQYF
TRBJ1-5 . TRBV6-2/TRBV6-3 . TGTGCCAGCAACCCGACCGGCGCAAGAGGGCCCCAGCATTTT CASNPTGARGPQHF
TRBJ2-7 . TRBV10-1 TRBD1 TGCGCCACGAGGCAGGGGGCCTACGAGCAGTACTTC CATRQGAYEQYF
TRBJ1-2 . TRBV4-3 TRBD1 TGCGCCAGCAGCCAAGACCCAGGGGGTGAGAGCTATGGCTACACCTTC CASSQDPGGESYGYTF
TRBJ2-5 . TRBV5-1 TRBD2 TGCGCCAGCAGATCTTCTAGCGGGGGGACCCAAGAGACCCAGTACTTC CASRSSSGGTQETQYF
TRBJ2-1 . TRBV9 . TGTGCCAGCGAGCCTTTAGGCAATGAGCAGTTCTTC CASEPLGNEQFF
TRBJ1-3 . TRBV12-3/TRBV12-4 . TGTGCCAGCAGTCCTATAGGGGGTTACACCATATATTTT CASSPIGGYTIYF
TRBJ2-5 . TRBV7-2 . TGTGCCAGCAGCCCCCCAGGGCGTCCCCAAGAGACCCAGTACTTC CASSPPGRPQETQYF
TRBJ2-7 . TRBV19 . TGTGCCAGTAGCGCATGGGGGGCTATCGAGCAGTACTTC CASSAWGAIEQYF
TRBJ2-7 . TRBV5-1 TRBD2 TGCGCCAGCAATACTCAAGCGGGGTCCTCCTACGAGCAGTACTTC CASNTQAGSSYEQYF
TRBJ1-2 . TRBV27 . TGTGCCAGCAGTTTATCTTCCGGGTCCAACTATGGCTACACCTTC CASSLSSGSNYGYTF
TRBJ2-3 . TRBV14 . TGTGCCAGCAGCCAGCAGGGGTCTTACACAGATACGCAGTATTTT CASSQQGSYTDTQYF
TRBJ1-6 once TRBV7-6 TRBD1 TGTGCCAGCAGCTTAGGACAGGGTGGTAATTCACCCCTCCACTTT CASSLGQGGNSPLHF
TRBJ1-1 once TRBV6-6 TRBD1 TGTGCCAGCAGTTACTGGACAGGCAACACTGAAGCTTTCTTT CASSYWTGNTEAFF
TRBJ1-4 . TRBV27 . TGTGCCAGCAGTCCTTTAGACACGATAGAAAAACTGTTTTTT CASSPLDTIEKLFF
TRBJ2-4 . TRBV19 TRBD2 TGTGCCAGTAGTCGACTGGGAGCGGGAGGTCGGTGGGCCAAAAACATTCAGTACTTC CASSRLGAGGRWAKNIQYF
TRBJ2-3 . TRBV6-4 TRBD2 TGTGCCAGCAGTGACTCGACTAGCGGGGGGGCAGATACGCAGTATTTT CASSDSTSGGADTQYF
TRBJ1-1 . TRBV9 TRBD1 TGTGCCAGCAGCGTAGCCCGGGACAGGGCCTCCACTGAAGCTTTCTTT CASSVARDRASTEAFF
TRBJ2-3 . TRBV25-1 TRBD1 TGTGCCAGCAGTGACCCATTCAAGACAGGGGGGATCACAGATACGCAGTATTTT CASSDPFKTGGITDTQYF
TRBJ1-2 . TRBV5-6 . TGTGCCAGCAGCTTGGCCGTCTCAGCTAACTATGGCTACACCTTC CASSLAVSANYGYTF
TRBJ2-3 . TRBV5-1 . TGCGCCAGCAGCTTGGTGGGCAGCCCAACAGATACGCAGTATTTT CASSLVGSPTDTQYF
TRBJ1-1 . TRBV7-2 TRBD1 TGTGCCAGCAGCCCGCTAGCCCTAAACAGGGGGAACACTGAAGCTTTCTTT CASSPLALNRGNTEAFF
TRBJ2-3 . TRBV7-2 . TGTGCCAGCAGCTTAATAGAAGGGATTATTGGAACAGATACGCAGTATTTT CASSLIEGIIGTDTQYF
TRBJ2-2 . TRBV5-1 . TGCGCCAGCAGCTTAATGGATCCAGCGGCCGGGGAGCTGTTTTTT CASSLMDPAAGELFF
TRBJ2-1 . TRBV7-9 TRBD2 TGTGCCAGCAGCCGTTCGAGTAGCGGGGCCATATACAATGAGCAGTTCTTC CASSRSSSGAIYNEQFF
TRBJ1-5 . TRBV2 TRBD1 TGTGCCAGCAGCGGACAGGGTCGGCCCTATCAGCCCCAGCATTTT CASSGQGRPYQPQHF
TRBJ2-3 . TRBV12-3/TRBV12-4 . TGTGCCAGCGGGAGTGCGGGGTTGGATACGCAGTATTTT CASGSAGLDTQYF
TRBJ2-7 . TRBV4-1 . TGCGCCAGCAGCCAAGATCCCGGGAGTAGCCTTTCTTACGAGCAGTACTTC CASSQDPGSSLSYEQYF
TRBJ2-6 . TRBV9 TRBD1 TGTGCCAGCAGCGTAGGGTGGACAGGGGTTGCTGGGGCCAACGTCCTGACTTTC CASSVGWTGVAGANVLTF
TRBJ1-1 once TRBV2 . TGTGCCAGAGGACAGCGGAACACTGAAGCTTTCTTT CARGQRNTEAFF
TRBJ1-6 . TRBV18 . TGTGCCAGCTCACCTCAACAACGGGGTGGTAATTCACCCCTCCACTTT CASSPQQRGGNSPLHF
TRBJ2-7 . TRBV6-5 . TGTGCCAGCAGTTACTCGGGACATAACTACGAGCAGTACTTC CASSYSGHNYEQYF
TRBJ1-3 . TRBV11-1 . TGTGCCAGCAGCCTCAGATCCGGAAACACCATATATTTT CASSLRSGNTIYF
TRBJ1-5 once TRBV2 . TGTGCCAGCAGTGTGGGCAGGGGATCGGGTCAGCCCCAGCATTTT CASSVGRGSGQPQHF
TRBJ2-7 . TRBV29-1 TRBD2 TGCAGCGTTGAGGGCGGGAGGGCGGTTTCCGAGCAGTACTTC CSVEGGRAVSEQYF
TRBJ2-7 . TRBV6-5 TRBD1 TGTGCCAGCAGTAACAGGGGGCTGTCCTACGAGCAGTACTTC CASSNRGLSYEQYF
TRBJ1-6 . TRBV20-1 . TGCAGTGCCGCGAAAAATTCACCCCTCCACTTT CSAAKNSPLHF
TRBJ2-1 . TRBV2 . TGTGCCAGCATTCGTCCCGGGAGCTCGGGTGAGCAGTTCTTC CASIRPGSSGEQFF